The 32 T cell receptor beta chains in this list originate from one sample, sequenced in a study of control samples from healthy donors and cancer patients (dated by TCRdb to between 2020 and 2021). Library creation used the immunoSEQ multiplex PCR assay. TCRdb took this table from immuneACCESS and kept in-frame rearrangements with V and J called. Such tables lack part of the clones; where checked against another copy, unresolved V genes explain under half of the gap, and the rest is unexplained. Across this sample there are some 410,000 clones, with approximately 90% seen only once. The top ten clonotypes cover 5.5% to 8% of the sample. Input material: PBMCs. These receptors were collected from a man aged 35 to 55 with head and neck cancer.

This chain links TRBV15 with TRBJ2-7; 8 bases are a match to TRBD1. Germline V gene data show CDR1 as LNHNV and CDR2 as YYDKDF (reference sequence). The CDR3 runs to 15 residues. The V segment lost 1 base and the J segment 2 bases; nucleotides outside the gene matches: 4. The CDR3: CATSRGRGLTYEQYF. In DNA form, the CDR3 reads TGTGCCACCAGCAGAGGCAGGGGGCTAACCTACGAGCAGTACTTC.

On this clone itself: The sample has other DNA sequences that encode this CDR3 too. The CDR3 protein is CASSRPGTFYEQYF. The DNA of the CDR3 is TGTGCTAGCAGCCGACCGGGGACTTTCTACGAGCAGTACTTC. This chain uses TRBV21-1 with TRBJ2-7; the table's D call TRBD2 went unverified against the DNA. TRBV21-1 is labeled a pseudogene. This CDR3 spans 14 amino acids.

The chain has TRBV9 and TRBJ2-7; a possible D gene is TRBD1 (5 bases). Germline CDR1 and CDR2: SGDLS and YYNGEE. This CDR3 comprises 15 residues. V lost 2 bases and J lost 3, with 15 bases in between. The CDR3 DNA sequence: TGTGCCAGCAGCGTGTCGTCAGGGCGAGGCTACGAGCAGTACTTC. Its translation is CASSVSSGRGYEQYF. Full variable domain (remainder filled in from reference TRBV9 and TRBJ2-7): DSGVTQTPKHLITATGQRVTLRCSPRSGDLSVYWYQQSLDQGLQFLIQYYNGEERAKGNILERFSAQQFPDLHSELNLSSLELGDSALYFCASSVSSGRGYEQYFGPGTRLTVT.

In this sample, this clone turned up a few times. The chain is built from TRBV7-2 and TRBJ1-5; D is uncertain. The CDR3 sequence is 14 residues long. Between the trimmed V and J ends, which lost 2 bases and 2 bases, there was a span of 7 bases. Germline-derived CDR1 and CDR2 are SGHTA and FQGNSA. The CDR3: CASSLTFGNQPQHF. The CDR3 DNA sequence: TGTGCCAGCAGCTTAACTTTTGGCAATCAGCCCCAGCATTTT.

In the case of this clone: This sample includes further DNA sequences coding for the same CDR3. The chain has TRBV7-9 and TRBJ2-7; no definite D call. With 5 bases removed from V and 0 bases from J, the gap between germline ends came to 8 bases. CDR1 and CDR2 from the germline V gene are SEHNR and FQNEAQ (reference sequence). This CDR3 has 13 residues. CDR3 nucleotides: TGTGCCAGCAGCCCGCCGAGCTCCTACGAGCAGTACTTC. Its protein product is CASSPPSSYEQYF.

V gene TRBV11-2 combines with J gene TRBJ2-7; TRBD1 agrees at 9 bases. Germline V gene lookup returns CDR1 SGHAT and CDR2 FQNNGV. The trim removed 3 bases at V and 7 bases at J, leaving 10 bases unmatched. The CDR3 is made up of 15 amino acids. The CDR3 region is CASSFTQGAPGEQYF. CDR3 DNA: TGTGCCAGCAGCTTTACACAGGGGGCGCCGGGGGAGCAGTACTTC.

With respect to this clone: The sample has other DNA sequences that encode this CDR3 too. V usage is TRBV24-1 and J usage is TRBJ2-3; D gene unclear. Germline lookup yields CDR1 KGHDR and CDR2 SFDVKD. The CDR3 has 13 residues. Deletions cut 0 bases from V and 2 bases from J, with 2 bases between. In DNA, the CDR3 is TGTGCCACCAGTGATTTGTTCACAGATACGCAGTATTTT. Translating gives CATSDLFTDTQYF.

The chain links TRBV6-5 to TRBJ2-7; 9 nucleotides align to TRBD1. The V segment lost 5 bases and the J segment 3 bases; nucleotides outside the gene matches: 8. This CDR3 has 15 amino acids. Germline CDR1 is MNHEY and CDR2 is SVGAGI. The CDR3 coding sequence is TGTGCCAGCAGTCCCGGACAGGGGCCTTTCTACGAGCAGTACTTC. Translating it yields CASSPGQGPFYEQYF.

The chain couples TRBV28 to TRBJ2-4; D perhaps matches TRBD1 (6 bases). The V end was cut by 7 bases, the J end by 3 bases, with 16 bases between. CDR1 is MDHEN, CDR2 SYDVKM, per germline. CDR3 size: 15 residues. This CDR3 is CASTATGSVKNIQYF. CDR3 DNA sequence: TGTGCCAGCACCGCGACAGGATCAGTCAAAAACATTCAGTACTTC.

The chain carries TRBV11-3 and TRBJ2-5; maybe TRBD2 (5 bases). Germline V gene sequence: CDR1 SGHNT, CDR2 YENEEA. The CDR3 has 12 amino acids. The V end was cut by 4 bases, the J end by 7 bases, with 10 bases between. The chain's CDR3 is CASSSRTGTQYF. The CDR3, as DNA: TGTGCCAGCAGCTCCCGGACTGGGACCCAGTACTTC.

This chain uses TRBV2 with TRBJ1-5; no firm D call. This CDR3 comprises 13 residues. Germline V CDR1 and CDR2: SNHLY, FYNNEI. V lost 8 bases and J 2 bases, leaving 10 bases between the germline ends. CDR3 sequence: CASGRSGNQPQHF. The DNA of the CDR3 is TGTGCCAGCGGGAGGTCCGGCAATCAGCCCCAGCATTTT.

This rearrangement joins TRBV9 to TRBJ1-1; no reliable D call. Germline V CDR1 and CDR2: SGDLS, YYNGEE. The CDR3 is 14 amino acids. Trimming took 0 bases from V and 4 from J, leaving 10 bases between them. CDR3 nucleotides: TGTGCCAGCAGCGTAGGAGCCTGGGCCACTGAAGCTTTCTTT. Its protein is CASSVGAWATEAFF.

The rearrangement joins TRBV6-2 or TRBV6-3 to TRBJ2-1; 10 positions agree with TRBD2. V was clipped by 2 bases and J by 8 bases; unmatched bases: 6. The CDR3 sequence is 15 residues long. CDR1 and CDR2 from the germline V gene are MNHEY and SVGEGT. The DNA for the CDR3 is TGTGCCAGCAGTTACCTGGGACTAGCGTCCCATGAGCAGTTCTTC. Translation: CASSYLGLASHEQFF.

The chain combines TRBV5-1 with TRBJ2-1; TRBD1 aligns across 7 bases. CDR1 and CDR2 (germline): SGHRS, YFSETQ. The CDR3 spans 16 residues. J gave up 6 bases and V 4 bases, and 13 bases lay outside the gene matches. CDR3 in amino acids: CASSLNQGELINEQFF. Written as DNA, the CDR3 is TGCGCCAGCAGCCTGAATCAGGGGGAGTTAATCAATGAGCAGTTCTTC.

The gene calls are TRBV6-5 and TRBJ1-1; D remains unclear. Trimming removed 6 bases from V and 5 bases from J, with 10 bases in between. This CDR3 comprises 12 residues. Germline values: CDR1 MNHEY, CDR2 SVGAGI. CDR3 sequence: CASRTARTEAFF. The CDR3, as DNA: TGTGCCAGCAGGACCGCCAGGACTGAAGCTTTCTTT.

As regards this clone: Sequence at one end of the junction differs from germline and may be a read error. The CDR3 nucleotides are TGCAGCGTCGAAGGCTACACCTTC. Its protein product is CSVEGYTF. The gene calls are TRBV29-1 and TRBJ1-2; D is undetermined. Germline-derived CDR1 and CDR2 are SQVTM and ANQGSEA. The CDR3 totals 8 residues.

This chain links TRBV3-1 (or the pseudogene TRBV3-2) with TRBJ2-3; weak D call: TRBD1 (5 bases). This CDR3 is 16 amino acids long. Deletions cut 5 bases from V and 6 bases from J, with 21 bases between. CDR1 is LGHDT and CDR2 is YNNKEL in the germline V gene (reference sequence). The CDR3 is CASSGRTPSGMDTQYF. The CDR3, as DNA: TGTGCCAGCAGCGGACGGACACCCTCCGGAATGGATACGCAGTATTTT.

This rearrangement joins TRBV5-1 to TRBJ1-1; D not resolved. Trimming cost V 1 base and J 1 base, with 5 bases left between them. The CDR3 loop spans 13 amino acids. The germline gives CDR1 SGHRS, CDR2 YFSETQ. The CDR3 here is CASSLQWNTEAFF. The CDR3 DNA sequence: TGCGCCAGCAGCTTGCAGTGGAACACTGAAGCTTTCTTT.

The V and J genes are TRBV2 and TRBJ2-2; 7 nucleotides match TRBD2. CDR1 SNHLY and CDR2 FYNNEI come from the germline V gene. The CDR3 runs to 16 residues. V trimming: 8 bases; J trimming: 6 bases; junction bases outside the gene matches: 15. CDR3 sequence: CASLREAGLKPGELFF. The CDR3 nucleotides are TGTGCCAGCCTCCGGGAGGCGGGTCTTAAACCCGGGGAGCTGTTTTTT.

The chain has TRBV24-1 and TRBJ2-3, with 9 bases lining up with TRBD1. The V gene end was trimmed by 4 bases and the J gene end by 2 bases; junction bases not matched to a gene: 6. Germline V gives CDR1 KGHDR, CDR2 SFDVKD. This CDR3 has 16 amino acids. The CDR3 sequence: CATSEGTGKFTDTQYF. In DNA, the CDR3 is TGTGCCACCAGTGAAGGGACAGGGAAATTCACAGATACGCAGTATTTT.

This clone came up a few times. The rearrangement links TRBV10-3 to TRBJ1-4; D remains unclear. Trimming left V 7 bases short and J 4 bases short, with 10 bases between. The CDR3 is 13 amino acids. From germline, CDR1 is ENHRY and CDR2 SYGVKD. CDR3 in amino acids: CAINEGINEKLFF. CDR3 sequence (DNA): TGTGCCATCAACGAGGGTATTAATGAAAAACTGTTTTTT.

V is TRBV5-1 and J is TRBJ2-3, with D possibly being TRBD2 (6 bases). The ends were cut back, 0 bases at V and 2 bases at J, with 13 bases in the middle. Looked up from germline, CDR1 is SGHRS and CDR2 is YFSETQ. The CDR3 is made up of 16 amino acids. CDR3 region: CASSLVTGENTDTQYF. As DNA, the CDR3 is TGCGCCAGCAGCTTGGTTACGGGAGAAAACACAGATACGCAGTATTTT.

The chain carries TRBV20-1 and TRBJ2-7; D gene unclear. The V gene's germline CDR1 is DFQATT and CDR2 SNEGSKA (reference sequence). Trimming took off 7 bases at V and 2 bases at J, with 9 bases between the two ends. The CDR3 consists of 11 residues. The CDR3 protein is CSVPRPYEQYF. For the CDR3, the DNA is TGCAGTGTCCCCCGACCCTACGAGCAGTACTTC.

J is TRBJ2-3 and V is TRBV27; D call uncertain. The germline V and J ends were trimmed by 10 bases and 0 bases, with 11 bases remaining between them. The V gene's germline CDR1 is MNHEY and CDR2 SMNVEV (reference sequence). The CDR3 is 13 amino acids. This CDR3 reads CAIRPLSTDTQYF. Written as DNA, the CDR3 is TGTGCCATTAGGCCCCTCAGCACAGATACGCAGTATTTT.

V usage is TRBV11-2 and J usage is TRBJ2-7; D is perhaps TRBD2 (6 bases). Germline V gene sequence: CDR1 SGHAT, CDR2 FQNNGV. This CDR3 region has 15 residues. Deletions cut 1 base from V and 5 bases from J, with 15 bases between. Here the CDR3 reads CASSLGGEVAHEQYF. CDR3 in DNA: TGTGCCAGCAGCTTAGGGGGGGAGGTCGCCCACGAGCAGTACTTC.

The chain joins TRBV5-5 to TRBJ2-1; maybe TRBD1 (6 bases). The V gene's germline CDR1 is SGHKS and CDR2 YYEKEE (reference sequence). The V gene lost 0 bases and the J gene lost 6 bases, with 10 bases spanning the gap. The CDR3 length is 14 residues. The CDR3 loop is CASSLAGAFNEQFF. The CDR3 region has the DNA TGTGCCAGCAGCTTGGCAGGGGCGTTCAATGAGCAGTTCTTC.

The genes are TRBV28 and TRBJ2-1; no clear D. Trimming pared 6 bases from V and 7 bases from J, leaving 7 bases between. The germline V gene has CDR1 MDHEN and CDR2 SYDVKM. The CDR3 is 11 residues long. CDR3 bases: TGTGCCAGCAGACTCCTGAATGAGCAGTTCTTC. It codes for CASRLLNEQFF.

The CDR3 region is CASRRGAGGAQDSNQPQHF. The CDR3 region has the DNA TGTGCCAGCAGGCGTGGAGCAGGGGGAGCCCAGGATAGCAATCAGCCCCAGCATTTT. The V call is TRBV27, the J call TRBJ1-5; 7 bases fit TRBD1. The CDR3 contains 19 residues. V dropped 6 bases and J dropped 0; count of bases not matched to a gene: 17. From germline, CDR1 is MNHEY and CDR2 SMNVEV (reference sequence).

The gene calls are TRBV7-2 and TRBJ2-1; 7 nucleotides agree with TRBD1. Germline V CDR1 and CDR2: SGHTA, FQGNSA. There are 15 residues in the CDR3. The trim removed 5 bases at V and 3 bases at J, leaving 7 bases unmatched. The CDR3 here is CASSPGTAVYNEQFF. CDR3 coding DNA: TGTGCCAGCAGCCCCGGGACAGCCGTCTACAATGAGCAGTTCTTC.

The J gene is TRBJ2-3, the V gene TRBV24-1, with 12 positions matching TRBD2. The CDR3 covers 16 residues. The junction had 4 bases not matched to a gene; V was cut back by 4 bases and J by 3 bases. CDR1 and CDR2 (germline): KGHDR, SFDVKD. CDR3 loop: CATSDPGLAGTDTQYF. DNA for the CDR3: TGTGCCACCAGTGACCCGGGACTAGCGGGTACAGATACGCAGTATTTT.

Note on this clone: Additional DNA sequences in this sample encode the identical CDR3. The rearrangement joins TRBV11-2 to TRBJ2-5; D not certain. This CDR3 has 13 amino acids. Trimming cost V 1 base and J 0 bases, with 3 bases left between them. Germline CDR1 is SGHAT and CDR2 is FQNNGV. CDR3 loop: CASSLVYQETQYF. CDR3 bases: TGTGCCAGCAGCTTAGTCTACCAAGAGACCCAGTACTTC.

The chain combines TRBV5-5 with TRBJ1-5; tentatively, D is TRBD1 (5 bases). The germline gives CDR1 SGHKS, CDR2 YYEKEE (reference sequence). Trimming left V 2 bases short and J 0 bases short, with 12 bases between. The CDR3 consists of 16 residues. The DNA of the CDR3 is TGTGCCAGCAGCTTCAGCCCGGGGGATAGCAATCAGCCCCAGCATTTT. It yields the protein CASSFSPGDSNQPQHF.